These T cell receptor beta chains were read from a single sample in a study of blood T cell repertoires in COVID-19. The table came from immunoSEQ multiplex PCR; TCRdb's copy has only in-frame clones and leaves some out. The sample holds tens of thousands of clones; nearly 90% are singletons and the top ten take about 2.8%. The sample taken for sequencing was peripheral blood. These receptors all stem from a man aged 50-60 years with active COVID-19. The CDR3 runs from the conserved cysteine through the conserved F or W. Fields, in order: D gene, clone size, V gene, J gene, CDR3 DNA, CDR3 protein. D genes are given only for firm matches. Some rows have no size entry. The others give once, few or many, or a class for an expanded clone.

>-|-|TRBV30|TRBJ1-2
TGTGCCTGGTCTTCAGGGGCTAGCGGCTACACCTTC
CAWSSGASGYTF
>-|-|TRBV28|TRBJ1-4
TGTGCCAGCAGTTTATCCGATGAAAAACTGTTTTTT
CASSLSDEKLFF
>-|-|TRBV5-4|TRBJ2-1
TGTGCCAGCAGGGCCGGGTCCACCTTTAACAATGAGCAGTTCTTC
CASRAGSTFNNEQFF
>-|-|TRBV7-9|TRBJ2-5
TGTGCCAGCAGCAGTTGGTGGAACAGTCAAGAGACCCAGTACTTC
CASSSWWNSQETQYF
>-|-|TRBV6-5|TRBJ2-5
TGTGCCAGCAGTTACTACTCCGGGACTTGGAGGGAGACCCAGTACTTC
CASSYYSGTWRETQYF
>-|-|TRBV30|TRBJ2-5
TGTGCCTGGAGTGTACGTCTAGCCGAGACCCAGTACTTC
CAWSVRLAETQYF
>-|-|TRBV5-1|TRBJ2-2
TGCGCCAGCAGCCCAGGGGACACCGGGGAGCTGTTTTTT
CASSPGDTGELFF
>-|-|TRBV18|TRBJ1-5
TGTGCCAGCTCACCTCAGGAATATCAGCCCCAGCATTTT
CASSPQEYQPQHF
>TRBD1|-|TRBV24-1|TRBJ2-7
TGTGCCACCAGGACAGGGGAGGACTACGAGCAGTACTTC
CATRTGEDYEQYF
>-|-|TRBV4-3|TRBJ1-4
TGCGCCAGCAGCCAAGATGGGACCGGGAGAGAAAAACTGTTTTTT
CASSQDGTGREKLFF
>TRBD1|-|TRBV9|TRBJ1-3
TGTGCCAGCAGCCCACCGCCTGACAGGGCTATCTCTGGAAACACCATATATTTT
CASSPPPDRAISGNTIYF
>TRBD1|-|TRBV9|TRBJ1-2
TGTGCCAGCAGCCCTGGGACAGACTATGGCTACACCTTC
CASSPGTDYGYTF
>TRBD2|-|TRBV2|TRBJ2-7
TGTGCCAGCACTCTTAGCGGGGGGGCCTACGAGCAGTACTTC
CASTLSGGAYEQYF
>-|-|TRBV6-5|TRBJ2-3
TGTGCCAGCAGTTACTCGTATACACTATCCACAGATACGCAGTATTTT
CASSYSYTLSTDTQYF
>-|few|TRBV3-1/TRBV3-2|TRBJ1-5
TGTGCCAGCAGCCAAGGGGTAGGGGGTGTTGGCAATCAGCCCCAGCATTTT
CASSQGVGGVGNQPQHF
>-|-|TRBV7-2|TRBJ2-7
TGTGCCAGCAGCTTACATCAGGGGGGCTACGAGCAGTACTTC
CASSLHQGGYEQYF
>TRBD2|few|TRBV15|TRBJ2-3
TGTGCCACCAGCAGGGGTCCCGGGACTAGCGGGGACACAGATACGCAGTATTTT
CATSRGPGTSGDTDTQYF
>-|-|TRBV4-1|TRBJ2-2
TGCGCCAGCAGCCAAGATCCAGGTACGAACACCGGGGAGCTGTTTTTT
CASSQDPGTNTGELFF
>TRBD1|-|TRBV2|TRBJ1-1
TGTGCCAGCATAGAACAGGGGGTAGTGGAGGGCGCTGAAGCTTTCTTT
CASIEQGVVEGAEAFF
>TRBD2|-|TRBV5-6|TRBJ2-1
TGTGCCAGCAGCCGGCGACTAGCCGGCAATGAGCAGTTCTTC
CASSRRLAGNEQFF
>-|-|TRBV18|TRBJ2-5
TGTGCCAGCTCACCACCGGTGGCAGCGGAGACCCAGTACTTC
CASSPPVAAETQYF
>TRBD1|-|TRBV7-9|TRBJ2-1
TGTGCCAGCAGCTTCCGGGACAGGTTTCACAATGAGCAGTTCTTC
CASSFRDRFHNEQFF
>TRBD1|-|TRBV2|TRBJ2-5
TGTGCCAGCAGTGGAAAACCCGGGACAGGGATCCGAGAGACCCAGTACTTC
CASSGKPGTGIRETQYF
>TRBD1|-|TRBV2|TRBJ2-5
TGTGCCAGCAGTGGGGACAGTCAAGAGACCCAGTACTTC
CASSGDSQETQYF
>-|-|TRBV7-2|TRBJ2-7
TGTGCCAGCAGCTCGCCGGGACTTGGGCAGTACTTC
CASSSPGLGQYF
>TRBD1|-|TRBV2|TRBJ1-4
TGTGCCAGCATTCTCCAGGGGGCTGGTGAAAAACTGTTTTTT
CASILQGAGEKLFF
>TRBD1|-|TRBV18|TRBJ2-2
TGTGCCAGCTCACCACCTGGGACAGGGGCTTCCGGGGAGCTGTTTTTT
CASSPPGTGASGELFF
>-|-|TRBV5-1|TRBJ1-4
TGCGCCAGCTCTAGTTCGCTGACGACAACTAATGAAAAACTGTTTTTT
CASSSSLTTTNEKLFF
>-|-|TRBV5-4|TRBJ2-7
TGTGCCAGCAGCCTAGACCGTAGGGAGCAGTACTTC
CASSLDRREQYF
>TRBD1|-|TRBV30|TRBJ2-5
TGTGCCTGGAGTCAGGACAGGGGAAAGACCCAGTACTTC
CAWSQDRGKTQYF
>-|-|TRBV3-1/TRBV3-2|TRBJ2-1
TGTGCCAGCAGCCAAGACGTTTTGCGGCAGTTCTTC
CASSQDVLRQFF
>TRBD1|-|TRBV2|TRBJ1-2
TGTGCCAGCAAGGGACAGGGTGTTAACTATGGCTACACCTTC
CASKGQGVNYGYTF
>TRBD1|-|TRBV5-1|TRBJ1-4
TGCGCCAGCAGCTTGGGGACAGGAGTTTTTGCAACTAATGAAAAACTGTTTTTT
CASSLGTGVFATNEKLFF
>-|-|TRBV11-2|TRBJ2-5
TGTGCCAGCAGCGTGCCACGGGGTTACCAAGAGACCCAGTACTTC
CASSVPRGYQETQYF
>TRBD2|-|TRBV24-1|TRBJ2-3
TGTGCCACCAGCGCTGGTTTAACTAGCGGGGGCACAGATACGCAGTATTTT
CATSAGLTSGGTDTQYF
>TRBD1|few|TRBV6-1|TRBJ1-6
TGTGCCAGCAGTGATGGGGGACAGACCTTTAATTCACCCCTCCACTTT
CASSDGGQTFNSPLHF
>TRBD1|-|TRBV18|TRBJ1-1
TGTGCCAGCTCACCGGGACAGGGGGGGAACACTGAAGCTTTCTTT
CASSPGQGGNTEAFF
>TRBD1|-|TRBV5-1|TRBJ1-2
TGCGCCAGCAGCCAACCGGGGACAGACTATGGCTACACCTTC
CASSQPGTDYGYTF
>-|-|TRBV6-6|TRBJ1-5
TGTGCCAGCAGTTACTTCGCGGGGGCGGGAGGGGAGCCCCAGCATTTT
CASSYFAGAGGEPQHF
>-|-|TRBV11-3|TRBJ1-6
TGTGCCAGCAGCTTACGGAGCCAGAATTCACCCCTCCACTTT
CASSLRSQNSPLHF
>-|once|TRBV18|TRBJ2-6
TGTGCCAGCTCACCCCGGACTGTTAGCTCTGGGGCCAACGTCCTGACTTTC
CASSPRTVSSGANVLTF
>TRBD2|-|TRBV11-2|TRBJ2-3
TGTGCCAGCAGCTTGGGCCTAGCGGGGTGGGATACGCAGTATTTT
CASSLGLAGWDTQYF
>-|once|TRBV4-1|TRBJ1-2
TGCGCCAGCAGCCAAGAGGCAGGAGGTGTAGCAGGCTACACCTTC
CASSQEAGGVAGYTF
>-|-|TRBV5-5|TRBJ1-4
TGTGCCAGCAGCTATACCTACGGGGGAAGTTATGAAAAACTGTTTTTT
CASSYTYGGSYEKLFF
>-|-|TRBV14|TRBJ2-1
TGTGCCAGCAGACAACAGGACAATGAGCAGTTCTTC
CASRQQDNEQFF
>-|-|TRBV24-1|TRBJ2-7
TGTGCCACCCAGGGCCTCTCCTACGAGCAGTACTTC
CATQGLSYEQYF
>-|-|TRBV4-3|TRBJ1-2
TGCGCCAGCAGCCAAGGGGTACAGGTGGGCGGCTACACCTTC
CASSQGVQVGGYTF
>-|-|TRBV13|TRBJ2-5
TGTGCCAGCAGCTTAACTCCCCAAGAGACCCAGTACTTC
CASSLTPQETQYF
>TRBD1|-|TRBV4-3|TRBJ2-2
TGCGCCAGCAGCCAAGTGACAGGGTTGGGGACCGGGGAGCTGTTTTTT
CASSQVTGLGTGELFF
>-|-|TRBV27|TRBJ2-2
TGTGCCAGCAGAGGTGGGGGGAGTGGGGAGCTGTTTTTT
CASRGGGSGELFF
>-|-|TRBV6-5|TRBJ1-5
TGTGCCAGCAGTACACAGGGCGATCAGCCCCAGCATTTT
CASSTQGDQPQHF
>TRBD2|-|TRBV2|TRBJ2-7
TGTGCCAGCGGCCCCCGCGGGGGGCGGTTGTACGAGCAGTACTTC
CASGPRGGRLYEQYF
>TRBD1|-|TRBV7-2|TRBJ1-5
TGTGCCAGCAGCTTATCTCGGACAGGGGGTACCTGGTCCCAGCATTTT
CASSLSRTGGTWSQHF
>-|-|TRBV11-2|TRBJ2-3
TGTGCCAGCAGCTTAGTTCGTTCAGATACGCAGTATTTT
CASSLVRSDTQYF
>TRBD1|-|TRBV11-2|TRBJ1-2
TGTGCCAGCAGCTTGGGGAGACAGGGACGTGGCTACACCTTC
CASSLGRQGRGYTF
>-|-|TRBV29-1|TRBJ2-1
TGCAGCGTACCCACTAGCCGGGCCTACAATGAGCAGTTCTTC
CSVPTSRAYNEQFF
>-|-|TRBV20-1|TRBJ2-7
TGCAGTGCTAGTCCAGGGAACCACGAGCAGTACTTC
CSASPGNHEQYF